What follows are 31 T cell receptor beta chains derived from one specimen sequenced in a study of CD8+CD57+ T cells in acquired aplastic anemia. It was patients with CD8+CD57+ cell expansion by flow cytometry who were chosen for sequencing. CDR3 and TCR beta VDJ profiling relied on a genomic DNA template. Using its own MiXCR run on the reads, TCRdb lists one record per CDR3 protein. This table has around 170,000 distinct CDR3 sequences, roughly 45% appearing once. Sequenced sample: sorted CD4+, CD8+, or CD8+CD57+ T cells (not recorded which) from PBMCs. The origin of the receptors is a human donor with aplastic anemia.

This clonotype was counted at least ten times. V and J are TRBV6-1 and TRBJ1-5; maybe TRBD1 (5 bases). CDR3 size: 13 residues. Trimming stripped 8 bases from V and 2 bases from J, with 10 bases between. CDR1 is MNHNS and CDR2 is SASEGT in the germline V gene. The CDR3 bases are TGTGCCAGCCGCCAGGGCGGCAATCAGCCCCAGCATTTT. Amino acids: CASRQGGNQPQHF.

V usage is TRBV7-2 and J usage is TRBJ2-3; D might be TRBD1 or TRBD2, each matching 5 bases. V gave up 8 bases and J gave up 6 bases, with 15 bases separating them. This CDR3 has 13 amino acids. Germline V CDR1 and CDR2: SGHTA, FQGNSA. The CDR3 DNA sequence: TGTGCCAGCGGCCAGGGAGTGGGCGATACGCAGTATTTT. Protein product: CASGQGVGDTQYF.

This clonotype has a count of ten or more. The chain links TRBV12-3 or TRBV12-4 to TRBJ1-5; D may be TRBD1 (6 bases). The CDR3 covers 13 residues. Trimming removed 6 bases from V and 9 bases from J, with 15 bases in between. The CDR3 bases are TGTGCCAGCAGCCAACAGGGAATTGGGCCCCAGCATTTT. Protein sequence: CASSQQGIGPQHF.

The J gene is TRBJ1-2, the V gene TRBV20-1; 8 nucleotides agree with TRBD1. The CDR3 length is 14 residues. Germline CDR1 reads DFQATT; CDR2 reads SNEGSKA (reference sequence). J lost 2 bases, V lost 0 bases, and 2 bases had no gene match. The CDR3 loop is CSARERTGNYGYTF. CDR3 nucleotides: TGCAGTGCTAGAGAACGGACAGGGAACTATGGCTACACCTTC.

V usage is TRBV6-1 and J usage is TRBJ1-1; possible D gene TRBD1, 6 bases. In germline, CDR1 is MNHNS, CDR2 SASEGT. V was trimmed by 5 bases and J by 6 bases, leaving 10 bases between them. This CDR3 is 12 amino acids long. The CDR3 bases are TGTGCCAGCAGTAGACAGGCCCCTGAAGCTTTCTTT. Its translation is CASSRQAPEAFF.

This clonotype showed up many times. This rearrangement joins TRBV11-2 to TRBJ2-3; D call uncertain. CDR1 is SGHAT, CDR2 FQNNGV, per germline. V was clipped by 6 bases and J by 6 bases, with 7 bases between them. This CDR3 is 11 amino acids long. The CDR3 protein is CASRSLDTQYF. CDR3 sequence (DNA): TGTGCCAGCAGGAGTTTGGATACGCAGTATTTT.

This sequence joins TRBV29-1 and TRBJ1-2; 7 bases fit TRBD1. The CDR3 has 11 amino acids. The trim removed 7 bases at V and 8 bases at J, leaving 7 bases unmatched. CDR1 is SQVTM and CDR2 is ANQGSEA in the germline V gene. The CDR3 protein is CSASDRVGYTF. The CDR3, as DNA: TGCAGCGCATCCGACAGGGTCGGCTACACCTTC.

This clonotype has only a few counts. The chain carries TRBV5-1 and TRBJ2-1; TRBD1 agrees at 7 bases. Germline values: CDR1 SGHRS, CDR2 YFSETQ. V dropped 2 bases and J dropped 4; count of bases not matched to a gene: 6. The CDR3 sequence is 15 residues long. For the CDR3, the DNA is TGCGCCAGCAGCTTCCGGGACAGAGGGTACAATGAGCAGTTCTTC. Translated, it gives CASSFRDRGYNEQFF. Filled out from reference TRBV5-1 and TRBJ2-1, the complete variable domain reads KAGVTQTPRYLIKTRGQQVTLSCSPISGHRSVSWYQQTPGQGLQFLFEYFSETQRNKGNFPGRFSGRQFSNSRSEMNVSTLELGDSALYLCASSFRDRGYNEQFFGPGTRLTVL.

This clonotype was counted between two and nine times. The junction does not match germline at one end; this may be a read error. The genes are TRBV10-3 and TRBJ1-5; D gene ambiguous. Germline values: CDR1 ENHRY, CDR2 SYGVKD. CDR3 size: 15 residues. This CDR3 reads CASSYRPEVNQPQHF. As DNA, the CDR3 is TGTGCCAGCAGTTATAGGCCAGAAGTCAATCAGCCCCAGCATTTT.

The V call is TRBV2, the J call TRBJ1-5, with a weak D call TRBD1 (5 bases). CDR3 size: 15 residues. Germline loops: CDR1 SNHLY, CDR2 FYNNEI. V was trimmed by 3 bases and J by 6 bases, leaving 15 bases between them. The chain's CDR3 is CASSDVGGGSQPQHF. CDR3 DNA sequence: TGTGCCAGCAGTGATGTGGGGGGTGGTAGTCAGCCCCAGCATTTT. Looking up the rest from reference TRBV2 and TRBJ1-5 gives the full variable domain: EPEVTQTPSHQVTQMGQEVILRCVPISNHLYFYWYRQILGQKVEFLVSFYNNEISEKSEIFDDQFSVERPDGSNFTLKIRSTKLEDSAMYFCASSDVGGGSQPQHFGDGTRLSIL.

The chain links TRBV5-1 to TRBJ2-3; 10 positions agree with TRBD2. CDR1 and CDR2 (germline): SGHRS, YFSETQ. This CDR3 comprises 17 residues. V shed 3 bases and J 0 bases; nucleotides not matched to a gene: 7. CDR3 protein: CASSSLTSGISTDTQYF. The CDR3 DNA is TGCGCCAGCAGCTCACTTACTAGCGGGATAAGCACAGATACGCAGTATTTT.

This clonotype was seen just once. The V gene is TRBV25-1, the J gene TRBJ2-2; 13 bases align to TRBD2. This CDR3 has 16 residues. Looked up from germline, CDR1 is MGHDK and CDR2 is SYGVNS. V trimming: 6 bases; J trimming: 8 bases; junction bases outside the gene matches: 9. For the CDR3, the DNA is TGTGCCAGCAGCCACGGACTAGCGGGGGCCAGAGGGGAGCTGTTTTTT. As protein: CASSHGLAGARGELFF.

This clonotype was detected only a few times. Just one base apart from a much larger clone, this may be a read error. The J gene is TRBJ1-2, the V gene TRBV6-5; 7 positions match TRBD1. The CDR3 is made up of 15 amino acids. Germline V gene lookup returns CDR1 MNHEY and CDR2 SVGAGI. The CDR3 DNA sequence: TGTGCCTGCAGTTACACACAGGGGTCAGGAAACGGCTACACCTTC. It translates to CACSYTQGSGNGYTF.

This chain connects TRBV11-2 to TRBJ1-6; 10 positions match TRBD1. CDR1 is SGHAT and CDR2 is FQNNGV in the germline V gene. J lost 0 bases, V lost 1 base, and 3 bases had no gene match. The CDR3 sequence is 18 residues long. CDR3 loop: CASSLGQGASSYNSPLHF. In nucleotides, the CDR3 is TGTGCCAGCAGCTTAGGACAGGGGGCAAGCTCCTATAATTCACCCCTCCACTTT.

The chain joins TRBV24-1 to TRBJ1-2; D unclear. Germline CDR1 reads KGHDR; CDR2 reads SFDVKD. The V gene lost 4 bases and the J gene lost 8 bases, with 16 bases spanning the gap. The CDR3 is 14 amino acids. DNA of the CDR3: TGTGCCACCAGTGAATCGAAGGGTGGAGACGGCTACACCTTC. Translating gives CATSESKGGDGYTF.

This clonotype came up many times. The V gene is TRBV4-1, the J gene TRBJ2-1; D call uncertain. Germline assignment: CDR1 MGHRA and CDR2 YSYEKL. With 4 bases removed from V and 4 bases from J, the gap between germline ends came to 11 bases. The CDR3 is made up of 14 amino acids. The CDR3 region has the DNA TGCGCCAGCAGCCCAGTCGGGTTTTACAATGAGCAGTTCTTC. This sequence encodes CASSPVGFYNEQFF.

This clonotype was counted ten times or more. This chain links TRBV9 with TRBJ2-3, with D unclear. Germline-derived CDR1 and CDR2 are SGDLS and YYNGEE. The V gene lost 1 base and the J gene lost 2 bases, with 11 bases spanning the gap. This CDR3 has 15 amino acids. CDR3 nucleotides: TGTGCCAGCAGCGTAATTCCACAAAACACAGATACGCAGTATTTT. Encoded protein: CASSVIPQNTDTQYF.

The chain couples TRBV7-9 to TRBJ1-1; D is possibly TRBD1 (6 bases). Germline V lookup: CDR1 SEHNR, CDR2 FQNEAQ (reference sequence). The CDR3 extends over 15 amino acids. Trimming shortened V by 5 bases and J by 4 bases, and 17 bases separated the two germline ends. The DNA of the CDR3 is TGTGCCAGCAGCACCACTAGGTGGGGGGCCACTGAAGCTTTCTTT. It codes for CASSTTRWGATEAFF.

This clonotype was found a few times. This chain uses TRBV6-5 with TRBJ2-1; D is perhaps TRBD2 (6 bases). Germline loops: CDR1 MNHEY, CDR2 SVGAGI. Trimming cost V 4 bases and J 4 bases, with 8 bases left between them. This CDR3 contains 13 residues. The CDR3 coding sequence is TGTGCCAGCAGTTTGGAGGGATACAATGAGCAGTTCTTC. Its translation: CASSLEGYNEQFF.

This clonotype was seen many times. This chain uses TRBV7-2 with TRBJ2-1; no clear D gene. The CDR3 length is 12 residues. The germline CDR1 and CDR2 sequences are SGHTA and FQGNSA. Deletions cut 3 bases from V and 10 bases from J, with 10 bases between. CDR3 bases: TGTGCCAGCAGCTTGTGGGCTTTCGAGCAGTTCTTC. Its translation: CASSLWAFEQFF. Full variable domain (rest looked up from reference TRBV7-2 and TRBJ2-1): GAGVSQSPSNKVTEKGKDVELRCDPISGHTALYWYRQSLGQGLEFLIYFQGNSAPDKSGLPSDRFSAERTGGSVSTLTIQRTQQEDSAVYLCASSLWAFEQFFGPGTRLTVL.

The chain couples TRBV15 to TRBJ2-2; 7 nucleotides line up with TRBD1. J gave up 0 bases and V 1 base, and 5 bases lay outside the gene matches. This CDR3 has 17 residues. CDR1 and CDR2 from the germline V gene are LNHNV and YYDKDF (reference sequence). CDR3 nucleotides: TGTGCCACCAGCAGAGGACAGGGCTGTGCGAACACCGGGGAGCTGTTTTTT. Protein sequence: CATSRGQGCANTGELFF.

There are many counts of this clonotype. This chain joins TRBV6-1 and TRBJ1-5; D ambiguous. Germline values: CDR1 MNHNS, CDR2 SASEGT. V was trimmed by 6 bases and J by 4 bases, leaving 4 bases between them. The CDR3 contains 11 residues. The CDR3, as DNA: TGTGCCAGCAGCCCAAATCAGCCCCAGCATTTT. It specifies CASSPNQPQHF.

With regard to this clonotype: A much bigger clone sits one base away, suggesting this may be a read error. The chain couples TRBV9 to TRBJ1-2, with TRBD1 matching 11 bases. Looked up from germline, CDR1 is SGDLS and CDR2 is YYNGEE. The CDR3 spans 16 residues. V was pared by 4 bases and J by 3 bases, with 8 bases of the junction left unmatched. The CDR3 spells CASSPRGTGGDYGYTF. The CDR3 nucleotides are TGTGCCAGCAGCCCCAGGGGGACAGGGGGGGACTATGGCTACACCTTC.

V and J are TRBV25-1 and TRBJ1-1, with D possibly matching TRBD1 (5 bases). Germline CDR1 and CDR2: MGHDK and SYGVNS. The CDR3 runs to 14 residues. The V gene lost 5 bases and the J gene lost 2 bases, with 12 bases spanning the gap. This chain's CDR3 is CASSKGRGNTEAFF. The DNA for the CDR3 is TGTGCCAGCAGTAAGGGACGGGGAAACACTGAAGCTTTCTTT.

The V gene is TRBV20-1, the J gene TRBJ2-7, with D possibly being TRBD1 (5 bases). Looked up from germline, CDR1 is DFQATT and CDR2 is SNEGSKA (reference sequence). This CDR3 spans 14 amino acids. Deletions cut 6 bases from V and 7 bases from J, with 22 bases between. CDR3 DNA sequence: TGCAGTGCAGCCACCAGGATCAGGGTAAATGAGCAGTACTTC. It yields the protein CSAATRIRVNEQYF.

The chain employs TRBV7-2 and TRBJ2-2; D is perhaps TRBD2 (6 bases). Germline V CDR1 and CDR2: SGHTA, FQGNSA. The ends were cut back, 0 bases at V and 1 base at J, with 6 bases in the middle. This CDR3 spans 15 amino acids. CDR3 amino acids: CASSLARGNTGELFF. CDR3 DNA: TGTGCCAGCAGCTTAGCGCGGGGGAACACCGGGGAGCTGTTTTTT.

This clonotype was seen a few times. The chain links TRBV25-1 to TRBJ2-6; D gene uncertain. V was clipped by 4 bases and J by 0 bases, with 10 bases between them. This CDR3 region has 16 residues. Germline lookup yields CDR1 MGHDK and CDR2 SYGVNS. CDR3 bases: TGTGCCAGCAGTGTGATCAATCTCTCTGGGGCCAACGTCCTGACTTTC. Translating it yields CASSVINLSGANVLTF.

V is TRBV15 and J is TRBJ2-1; TRBD2 matches 7 bases. With 1 base clipped from V and 4 bases from J, the junction kept 10 bases outside the gene matches. This CDR3 spans 17 amino acids. The germline V gene has CDR1 LNHNV and CDR2 YYDKDF (reference sequence). Here the CDR3 reads CATSRVGREPGYNEQFF. DNA for the CDR3: TGTGCCACCAGCAGAGTGGGGAGGGAGCCGGGTTACAATGAGCAGTTCTTC.

This clonotype came up many times. This sequence joins TRBV12-3 or TRBV12-4 and TRBJ1-2; 10 nucleotides line up with TRBD1. The junction had 5 bases not matched to a gene; V was cut back by 3 bases and J by 7 bases. This CDR3 comprises 14 residues. CDR3 amino acids: CASSLVTGGGGYTF. CDR3 in DNA: TGTGCCAGCAGTTTGGTGACAGGGGGCGGTGGCTACACCTTC.

This clonotype was detected ten times or more. The chain carries TRBV20-1 and TRBJ1-2, with 9 nucleotides matching TRBD1. Trimming at V came to 5 bases and at J to 2 bases, leaving 3 bases not matched to a gene. CDR1 DFQATT and CDR2 SNEGSKA come from the germline V gene (reference sequence). This CDR3 contains 13 residues. The CDR3 region has the DNA TGCAGTGCTCGGACAGGGGTGAACTATGGCTACACCTTC. This codes for CSARTGVNYGYTF.

A few counts support this clonotype. This rearrangement joins TRBV29-1 to TRBJ1-3, with TRBD1 matching 7 bases. This CDR3 region has 12 residues. The V gene's germline CDR1 is SQVTM and CDR2 ANQGSEA. The trim removed 6 bases at V and 10 bases at J, leaving 9 bases unmatched. CDR3: CSVVDRERTIYF. For the CDR3, the DNA is TGCAGCGTCGTAGACAGGGAAAGGACCATATATTTT.